These 22 T cell receptor beta chains were all obtained from the same sample, sequenced in a study of PD-L1 blockade in urothelial cancer. Sequenced by immunoSEQ multiplex PCR; TCRdb stores in-frame clones only, minus some. Of 55,000 to 70,000 clones detected, around 83% appear once; the ten largest clones hold roughly 2.9%. Specimen: PBMCs, collected around atezolizumab (anti-PD-L1) treatment. These receptors were taken from a man between 50 and 59 years old with urothelial cancer.

This clone turned up a few times. The chain is built from TRBV19 and TRBJ1-2; D perhaps matches TRBD1 (6 bases). The CDR3 contains 15 residues. V lost 9 bases and J lost 1, with 18 bases in between. Germline V lookup: CDR1 LNHDA, CDR2 SQIVND (reference sequence). This CDR3 reads CASSTGQHLNYGYTF. The CDR3 DNA is TGTGCCAGCTCTACAGGGCAGCATCTTAACTATGGCTACACCTTC. Variable domain in full (rest from reference TRBV19 and TRBJ1-2): DGGITQSPKYLFRKEGQNVTLSCEQNLNHDAMYWYRQDPGQGLRLIYYSQIVNDFQKGDIAEGYSVSREKKESFPLTVTSAQKNPTAFYLCASSTGQHLNYGYTFGSGTRLTVV.

The rearrangement links TRBV18 to TRBJ2-1; TRBD2 matches at 7 bases. V was pared by 6 bases and J by 7 bases, with 3 bases of the junction left unmatched. The CDR3 extends over 12 amino acids. CDR1 is KGHSH and CDR2 is LQKENI in the germline V gene. The CDR3 spells CASSSGRNEQFF. CDR3 coding DNA: TGTGCCAGCTCCTCCGGGAGGAATGAGCAGTTCTTC.

V usage is TRBV27 and J usage is TRBJ2-7, with 9 bases matching TRBD2. The trim removed 1 base at V and 2 bases at J, leaving 6 bases unmatched. Germline V gene lookup returns CDR1 MNHEY and CDR2 SMNVEV (reference sequence). This CDR3 is built from 16 residues. As DNA, the CDR3 is TGTGCCAGCAGTTTATACGCGGGAGGGCGGGCCTACGAGCAGTACTTC. It specifies CASSLYAGGRAYEQYF.

This clone came up many times. CDR3 protein: CASSLEAGSVRQETQYF. CDR3 nucleotide sequence: TGCGCCAGCAGCCTGGAGGCAGGGTCGGTTCGCCAAGAGACCCAGTACTTC. The chain has TRBV5-1 and TRBJ2-5; D is tentatively TRBD1 or TRBD2 (5 bases each). The CDR3 runs to 17 residues. CDR1 and CDR2 (germline): SGHRS, YFSETQ. The ends were cut back, 4 bases at V and 1 base at J, with 20 bases in the middle. Full variable domain (rest looked up from reference TRBV5-1 and TRBJ2-5): KAGVTQTPRYLIKTRGQQVTLSCSPISGHRSVSWYQQTPGQGLQFLFEYFSETQRNKGNFPGRFSGRQFSNSRSEMNVSTLELGDSALYLCASSLEAGSVRQETQYFGPGTRLLVL.

This chain uses TRBV4-1 with TRBJ2-1; 9 bases are a match to TRBD2. V lost 4 bases and J lost 8; bases outside the gene matches: 12. This CDR3 comprises 16 residues. Per the germline V gene, CDR1 is MGHRA and CDR2 is YSYEKL. The CDR3 sequence: CASSPTGSGRIHEQFF. The CDR3 DNA sequence: TGCGCCAGCAGCCCAACCGGTAGCGGGAGAATTCATGAGCAGTTCTTC.

This chain connects TRBV2 to TRBJ2-1; 10 bases agree with TRBD2. The V gene end was trimmed by 7 bases and the J gene end by 8 bases; junction bases not matched to a gene: 8. Looked up from germline, CDR1 is SNHLY and CDR2 is FYNNEI. The CDR3 totals 14 residues. The CDR3, as DNA: TGTGCCAGCAAGTCCCTAGCGGGAGACCATGAGCAGTTCTTC. It encodes CASKSLAGDHEQFF.

This chain connects TRBV7-9 to TRBJ2-5, with TRBD2 identical over 7 bases. Germline trimming cut 1 base from V and 9 bases from J; bases unmatched to any gene: 17. The CDR3 is 17 residues long. Germline V gene lookup returns CDR1 SEHNR and CDR2 FQNEAQ (reference sequence). The CDR3 coding sequence is TGTGCCAGCAGCTTAGAGGGGCGTCTAGCGGTAGGCGGAGCCCAGTACTTC. The encoded protein is CASSLEGRLAVGGAQYF.

V gene TRBV19 combines with J gene TRBJ2-7; 8 nucleotides align to TRBD2. CDR3 length: 15 residues. Germline values: CDR1 LNHDA, CDR2 SQIVND (reference sequence). V dropped 6 bases and J dropped 0; count of bases not matched to a gene: 7. The CDR3 here is CASSSSGSLSYEQYF. The CDR3, as DNA: TGTGCCAGTAGCTCTAGCGGGTCGCTCTCCTACGAGCAGTACTTC.

J is TRBJ1-3 and V is TRBV5-1; D perhaps matches TRBD1 (5 bases). The CDR3 has 15 residues. The germline V and J ends were trimmed by 4 bases and 2 bases, with 13 bases remaining between them. Germline CDR1 SGHRS, CDR2 YFSETQ. CDR3 DNA sequence: TGCGCCAGCAGCACGCTCGGCAGGGCTGGAAACACCATATATTTT. It encodes CASSTLGRAGNTIYF.

The rearrangement links TRBV7-2 to TRBJ2-4, with 9 nucleotides matching TRBD2. After removal of 5 bases from V and 0 bases from J, the junction contained 8 bases not matched to a gene. Germline V gives CDR1 SGHTA, CDR2 FQGNSA. The CDR3 has 17 amino acids. The CDR3 coding sequence is TGTGCCAGCAGCGTTCAGACTAGCGGTCTAGCCAAAAACATTCAGTACTTC. It specifies CASSVQTSGLAKNIQYF.

This sequence joins TRBV15 and TRBJ1-1, with 7 nucleotides matching TRBD1. The CDR3 sequence is 17 residues long. Germline V gene lookup returns CDR1 LNHNV and CDR2 YYDKDF (reference sequence). Germline trimming cut 3 bases from V and 1 base from J; bases unmatched to any gene: 11. In DNA, the CDR3 is TGTGCCACCAGCAGTAGGGGGCGACAGGGCTCGAACACTGAAGCTTTCTTT. Protein product: CATSSRGRQGSNTEAFF.

The chain carries TRBV30 and TRBJ1-1; perhaps TRBD1 as D (5 bases). The CDR3 is 16 residues long. Trimming took off 2 bases at V and 4 bases at J, with 20 bases between the two ends. Germline CDR1 reads GTSNPN; CDR2 reads SVGIG (reference sequence). CDR3 in amino acids: CAWSLPGIVGPTEAFF. In DNA form, the CDR3 reads TGTGCCTGGAGTCTCCCAGGGATTGTGGGGCCCACTGAAGCTTTCTTT.

This clone was recorded only once. The chain links TRBV6-4 to TRBJ1-1; D not certain. Between the trimmed V and J ends, which lost 7 bases and 5 bases, there was a span of 11 bases. Per germline, CDR1 MRHNA and CDR2 SNTAGT. The CDR3 has 12 amino acids. CDR3: CASTQPYTEAFF. Written as DNA, the CDR3 is TGTGCCAGCACACAGCCGTATACTGAAGCTTTCTTT.

The rearrangement uses TRBV7-2 and TRBJ1-2, with a tentative D call TRBD1 (6 bases). Trimming removed 5 bases from V and 4 bases from J, with 14 bases in between. Looked up from germline, CDR1 is SGHTA and CDR2 is FQGNSA. This CDR3 is 14 amino acids long. The CDR3 sequence is CASSPGGQSYGYTF. CDR3 in DNA: TGTGCCAGCAGCCCCGGCGGACAGTCCTATGGCTACACCTTC.

This rearrangement joins TRBV19 to TRBJ1-5; 7 positions agree with TRBD1. The CDR3 covers 16 residues. V shed 7 bases and J 1 base; nucleotides not matched to a gene: 10. CDR1 is LNHDA and CDR2 is SQIVND in the germline V gene (reference sequence). The CDR3 region is CASTSKGASSNQPQHF. CDR3 coding DNA: TGTGCCAGTACCTCTAAGGGGGCCTCGAGCAATCAGCCCCAGCATTTT.

This clone was observed a single time. This rearrangement joins TRBV10-1 to TRBJ2-1; TRBD2 is a possible D gene (5 bases). This CDR3 is 11 amino acids long. Trimming left V 8 bases short and J 10 bases short, with 12 bases between. Germline V gene sequence: CDR1 WNHNN, CDR2 SYGVQD (reference sequence). The CDR3 sequence: CASSAREEQFF. CDR3 nucleotide sequence: TGCGCCAGCTCCGCTAGGGAGGAGCAGTTCTTC.

The chain recombines TRBV27 with TRBJ1-2; 10 bases agree with TRBD1. The V segment lost 3 bases and the J segment 0 bases; nucleotides outside the gene matches: 22. The germline V gene has CDR1 MNHEY and CDR2 SMNVEV (reference sequence). CDR3 length: 22 amino acids. CDR3 bases: TGTGCCAGCAGTTTTTTAACCCCCGGCCCGGACAGGGGGGGGGAAGCTAACTATGGCTACACCTTC. It codes for CASSFLTPGPDRGGEANYGYTF.

The J gene is TRBJ2-1, the V gene TRBV15; tentatively, D is TRBD2 (5 bases). The V and J ends lost 8 bases and 10 bases respectively, with 21 bases between them. CDR3 length: 14 amino acids. Germline CDR1 is LNHNV and CDR2 is YYDKDF (reference sequence). The CDR3 loop is CATAPVPITGEQFF. Written as DNA, the CDR3 is TGTGCCACCGCCCCAGTCCCCATAACGGGAGAGCAGTTCTTC.

J is TRBJ2-5 and V is TRBV15, with 13 bases identical to TRBD2. J gave up 7 bases and V 4 bases, and 9 bases lay outside the gene matches. CDR1 and CDR2 from the germline V gene are LNHNV and YYDKDF (reference sequence). The CDR3 is 16 amino acids. CDR3 region: CATSTWTSGRGGTQYF. The CDR3 DNA reads TGTGCCACCAGCACATGGACTAGCGGGAGAGGTGGGACCCAGTACTTC.

The gene calls are TRBV19 and TRBJ1-2, with 7 bases matching TRBD1. Trimming removed 3 bases from V and 4 bases from J; junction bases left unmatched: 5. The CDR3 runs to 14 residues. The V gene's germline CDR1 is LNHDA and CDR2 SQIVND (reference sequence). The CDR3 reads CASSMGDSIYGYTF. The DNA for the CDR3 is TGTGCCAGTAGTATGGGGGACAGCATCTATGGCTACACCTTC.

The gene calls are TRBV28 and TRBJ1-2; D possibly corresponds to TRBD1 (6 bases). The CDR3 has 13 residues. The germline V gene encodes CDR1 MDHEN and CDR2 SYDVKM. Trimming left V 2 bases short and J 3 bases short, with 7 bases between. The CDR3 here is CASSLGQHYGYTF. The DNA for the CDR3 is TGTGCCAGCAGTTTAGGACAGCACTATGGCTACACCTTC.

Regarding this clone: The sample contains more than one DNA sequence encoding this CDR3. The rearrangement links TRBV6-6 to TRBJ2-3, with TRBD1 identical over 8 bases. Germline lookup yields CDR1 MNHNY and CDR2 SVGAGI (reference sequence). The ends lost 6 bases at V and 0 bases at J; junction bases unmatched: 2. The CDR3 loop spans 14 amino acids. Written as DNA, the CDR3 is TGTGCCAGCAGCCGGACAGGGAGCACAGATACGCAGTATTTT. Encoded protein: CASSRTGSTDTQYF.